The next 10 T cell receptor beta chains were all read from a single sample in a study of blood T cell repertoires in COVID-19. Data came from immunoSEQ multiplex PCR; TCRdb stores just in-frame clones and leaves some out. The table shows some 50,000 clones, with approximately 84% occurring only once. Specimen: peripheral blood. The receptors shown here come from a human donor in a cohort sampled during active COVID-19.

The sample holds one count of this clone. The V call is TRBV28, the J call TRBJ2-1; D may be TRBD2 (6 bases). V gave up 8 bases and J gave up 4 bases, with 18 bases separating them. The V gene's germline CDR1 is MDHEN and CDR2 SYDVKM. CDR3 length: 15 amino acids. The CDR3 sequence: CASRPPTGVYNEQFF. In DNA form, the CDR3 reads TGTGCCAGCCGCCCCCCAACGGGGGTATACAATGAGCAGTTCTTC.

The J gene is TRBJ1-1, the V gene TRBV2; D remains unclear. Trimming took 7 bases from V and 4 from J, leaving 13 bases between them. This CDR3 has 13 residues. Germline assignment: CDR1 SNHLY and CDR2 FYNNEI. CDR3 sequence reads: CASTKRGPTEAFF. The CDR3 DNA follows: TGTGCCAGCACAAAGCGGGGTCCCACTGAAGCTTTCTTT.

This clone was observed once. The CDR3 sequence: CASSPDRVAEQYF. CDR3 DNA: TGTGCCAGCAGTCCCGACCGGGTAGCCGAGCAGTACTTC. The chain links TRBV12-3 or TRBV12-4 to TRBJ2-7; D not resolved. The CDR3 extends over 13 amino acids. Trimming stripped 5 bases from V and 6 bases from J, with 14 bases between.

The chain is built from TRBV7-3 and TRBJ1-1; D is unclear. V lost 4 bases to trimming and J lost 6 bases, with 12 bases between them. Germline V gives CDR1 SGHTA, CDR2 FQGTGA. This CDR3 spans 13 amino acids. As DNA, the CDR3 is TGTGCCAGCAGCTACAGCCATAACGCTGAAGCTTTCTTT. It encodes CASSYSHNAEAFF.

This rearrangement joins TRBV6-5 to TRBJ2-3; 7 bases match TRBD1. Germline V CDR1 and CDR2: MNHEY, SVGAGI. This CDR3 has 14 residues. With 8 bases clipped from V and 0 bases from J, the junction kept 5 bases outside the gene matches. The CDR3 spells CASGDSHSTDTQYF. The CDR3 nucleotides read TGTGCCAGCGGGGACAGCCATAGCACAGATACGCAGTATTTT.

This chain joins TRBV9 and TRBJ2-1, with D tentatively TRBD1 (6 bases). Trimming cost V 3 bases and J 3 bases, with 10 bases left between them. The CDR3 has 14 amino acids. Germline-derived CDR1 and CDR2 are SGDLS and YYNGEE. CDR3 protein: CASSGTGYYNEQFF. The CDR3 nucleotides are TGTGCCAGCAGCGGAACAGGGTACTACAATGAGCAGTTCTTC.

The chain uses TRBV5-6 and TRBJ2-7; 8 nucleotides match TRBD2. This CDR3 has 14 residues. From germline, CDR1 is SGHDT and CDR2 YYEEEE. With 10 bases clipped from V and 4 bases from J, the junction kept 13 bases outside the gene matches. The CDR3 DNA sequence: TGTGCCTCCAACGGGGGGGACATCGGGTACGAGCAGTACTTC. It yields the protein CASNGGDIGYEQYF.

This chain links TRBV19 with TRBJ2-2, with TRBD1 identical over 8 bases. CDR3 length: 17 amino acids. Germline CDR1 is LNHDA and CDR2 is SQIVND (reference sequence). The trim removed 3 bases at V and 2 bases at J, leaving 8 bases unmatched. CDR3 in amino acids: CASSIPQGGINTGELFF. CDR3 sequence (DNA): TGTGCCAGTAGTATTCCACAGGGGGGCATAAACACCGGGGAGCTGTTTTTT. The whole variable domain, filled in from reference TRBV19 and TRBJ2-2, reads DGGITQSPKYLFRKEGQNVTLSCEQNLNHDAMYWYRQDPGQGLRLIYYSQIVNDFQKGDIAEGYSVSREKKESFPLTVTSAQKNPTAFYLCASSIPQGGINTGELFFGEGSRLTVL.

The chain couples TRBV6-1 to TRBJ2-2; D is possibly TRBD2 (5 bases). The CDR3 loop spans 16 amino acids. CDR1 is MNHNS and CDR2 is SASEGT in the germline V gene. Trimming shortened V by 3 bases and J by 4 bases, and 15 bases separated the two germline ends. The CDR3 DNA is TGTGCCAGCAGTGACCCCGGGAACAGAGGCACCGGGGAGCTGTTTTTT. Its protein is CASSDPGNRGTGELFF.

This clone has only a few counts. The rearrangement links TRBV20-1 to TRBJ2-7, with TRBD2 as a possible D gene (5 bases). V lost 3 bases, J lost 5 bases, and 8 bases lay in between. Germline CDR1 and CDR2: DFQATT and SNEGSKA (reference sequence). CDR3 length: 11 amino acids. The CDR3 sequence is CSARAGHEQYF. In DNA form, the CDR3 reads TGCAGTGCTAGGGCGGGTCACGAGCAGTACTTC.